The 28 T cell receptor beta chains presented below share a single source sample, sequenced in a study of blood T cell repertoires in COVID-19. Measured with immunoSEQ multiplex PCR; TCRdb has only the in-frame clones, and not every one. The sample contains 250,000 or so clones, approximately 84% of which appear only once. The sample taken for sequencing was PBMCs or T cells enriched from blood (not recorded which). These receptors all stem from a woman aged 50 to 60 who had been exposed to COVID-19.

The chain couples TRBV6-5 to TRBJ1-1; 7 nucleotides agree with TRBD1. The CDR3 runs to 15 residues. The V and J ends lost 5 bases and 2 bases, in that order; junction bases with no gene match: 8. CDR1 is MNHEY, CDR2 SVGAGI, per germline. CDR3 nucleotides: TGTGCCAGCAGTCCTAACAGGGGAAGAAACACTGAAGCTTTCTTT. Encoded protein: CASSPNRGRNTEAFF.

The chain recombines TRBV6-5 with TRBJ2-3; a weak D match, TRBD1 (5 bases). V lost 6 bases, J lost 1 base, and 14 bases lay in between. Per germline, CDR1 MNHEY and CDR2 SVGAGI. The CDR3 is made up of 15 amino acids. CDR3 sequence (DNA): TGTGCCAGCAGGGCTACAGGTTCCCGCACAGATACGCAGTATTTT. Translated, it gives CASRATGSRTDTQYF.

This chain connects TRBV5-6 to TRBJ2-7, with D unresolved. This CDR3 spans 11 amino acids. Germline CDR1 SGHDT, CDR2 YYEEEE. V gave up 5 bases and J gave up 5 bases, with 8 bases separating them. CDR3 residues: CASSLFHEQYF. CDR3 in DNA: TGTGCCAGCAGTTTATTCCACGAGCAGTACTTC.

This clone was seen a handful of times. CDR3 region: CASSHPSQGTYEQYF. Written as DNA, the CDR3 is TGCGCCAGCAGCCATCCCTCCCAGGGTACCTACGAGCAGTACTTC. The V call is TRBV4-1, the J call TRBJ2-7; D is perhaps TRBD1 (5 bases). The CDR3 loop spans 15 amino acids. Per the germline V gene, CDR1 is MGHRA and CDR2 is YSYEKL. V was pared by 3 bases and J by 2 bases, with 14 bases between.

As for this clone: A much larger clone differs by one base, so this may be a read error. This chain links TRBV15 with TRBJ2-2; 8 nucleotides agree with TRBD2. The germline V gene has CDR1 LNHNV and CDR2 YYDKDF (reference sequence). The CDR3 runs to 17 residues. Trimming took 0 bases from V and 6 from J; bases not matched to a gene: 9. CDR3 nucleotide sequence: TGTGCCACCAGCAGAGATCGGCGGGGGGATAGCGCCGGGGAGCTGTTTTTT. Translation gives CATSRDRRGDSAGELFF.

CDR3 residues: CASSYSEVATGYTF. The CDR3 nucleotides are TGTGCCAGCAGTTACTCGGAGGTCGCAACTGGCTACACCTTC. This sequence joins TRBV6-6 and TRBJ1-2; no definite D call. From germline, CDR1 is MNHNY and CDR2 SVGAGI (reference sequence). V lost 0 bases and J 7 bases, leaving 12 bases between the germline ends. The CDR3 spans 14 residues.

This clone has a handful of counts. This chain joins TRBV9 and TRBJ1-2, with 8 bases lining up with TRBD1. The J segment lost 4 bases and the V segment lost 3 bases, leaving 5 bases of the junction unmatched. The CDR3 is made up of 14 amino acids. CDR1 and CDR2 (germline): SGDLS, YYNGEE. The CDR3 region has the DNA TGTGCCAGCAGCGATACAGGGGGGAGCTATGGCTACACCTTC. Translated, it gives CASSDTGGSYGYTF.

The V gene is TRBV7-9, the J gene TRBJ1-3; D not certain. The CDR3 runs to 15 residues. CDR1 is SEHNR and CDR2 is FQNEAQ in the germline V gene (reference sequence). Trimming took 5 bases from V and 2 from J, leaving 13 bases between them. DNA of the CDR3: TGTGCCAGCAGCGAAAGCGGGGTGGCTGGAAACACCATATATTTT. Encoded protein: CASSESGVAGNTIYF. The full variable domain, with the rest looked up from reference TRBV7-9 and TRBJ1-3, is DTGVSQNPRHKITKRGQNVTFRCDPISEHNRLYWYRQTLGQGPEFLTYFQNEAQLEKSRLLSDRFSAERPKGSFSTLEIQRTEQGDSAMYLCASSESGVAGNTIYFGEGSWLTVV.

The rearrangement joins TRBV16 to TRBJ2-3; TRBD2 agrees at 12 bases. CDR3 length equals 15 residues. After removal of 4 bases from V and 5 bases from J, the junction contained 4 bases not matched to a gene. Germline V gene lookup returns CDR1 KGHSY and CDR2 FQNENV. CDR3: CASSPGLAGKDTQYF. As DNA, the CDR3 is TGTGCCAGCAGCCCTGGACTAGCGGGGAAAGATACGCAGTATTTT. Based on the CDR3 plus reference TRBV16 and TRBJ2-3, the full variable domain is GEEVAQTPKHLVRGEGQKAKLYCAPIKGHSYVFWYQQVLKNEFKFLISFQNENVFDETGMPKERFSAKCLPNSPCSLEIQATKLEDSAVYFCASSPGLAGKDTQYFGPGTRLTVL.

The chain combines TRBV27 with TRBJ2-2; 9 bases map to TRBD2. Germline CDR1 and CDR2: MNHEY and SMNVEV (reference sequence). Trimming at V came to 6 bases and at J to 0 bases, leaving 8 bases not matched to a gene. The CDR3 runs 17 residues. CDR3 sequence reads: CASRKGAGGANTGELFF. CDR3 coding DNA: TGTGCCAGCAGGAAAGGAGCGGGGGGCGCGAACACCGGGGAGCTGTTTTTT.

This CDR3 reads CATSREEFYNSPLHF. CDR3 DNA: TGTGCCACCAGCAGAGAGGAGTTTTATAATTCACCCCTCCACTTT. This chain links TRBV15 with TRBJ1-6; D ambiguous. The germline V gene has CDR1 LNHNV and CDR2 YYDKDF (reference sequence). There are 15 residues in the CDR3. Between the trimmed V and J ends, which lost 0 bases and 4 bases, there was a span of 7 bases.

J is TRBJ1-5 and V is TRBV19; maybe TRBD1 (6 bases). The V end lost 6 bases, the J end lost 3 bases, and 18 bases lay between the germline ends. Germline lookup yields CDR1 LNHDA and CDR2 SQIVND (reference sequence). The CDR3 runs to 16 residues. For the CDR3, the DNA is TGTGCCAGTAGGGGATCCCGGACAGCCTCCAATCAGCCCCAGCATTTT. Translated: CASRGSRTASNQPQHF.

V gene TRBV5-8 combines with J gene TRBJ2-7; possibly TRBD1 for D (5 bases). Trimming left V 3 bases short and J 5 bases short, with 18 bases between. This CDR3 region has 15 residues. Germline-derived CDR1 and CDR2 are SGHTS and YDEGEE. The CDR3 DNA sequence: TGTGCCAGCAGCTCCCTGGGCAGGGCCCACCACGAGCAGTACTTC. Residues: CASSSLGRAHHEQYF.

The chain combines TRBV4-1 with TRBJ1-1, with a tentative D call TRBD1 (5 bases). CDR3 length: 16 residues. In germline, CDR1 is MGHRA, CDR2 YSYEKL. V was clipped by 4 bases and J by 1 base, with 16 bases between them. The CDR3 region is CASSRIGPTGNTEAFF. CDR3 DNA sequence: TGCGCCAGCAGCCGGATCGGACCTACAGGGAACACTGAAGCTTTCTTT.

J is TRBJ1-2 and V is TRBV6-5, with TRBD1 identical over 7 bases. The junction had 10 bases not matched to a gene; V was cut back by 6 bases and J by 3 bases. The CDR3 length is 15 residues. Germline values: CDR1 MNHEY, CDR2 SVGAGI. CDR3 bases: TGTGCCAGCAGGTCCCCGGGACAGACCTACTATGGCTACACCTTC. Protein: CASRSPGQTYYGYTF.

The V gene is TRBV3-1 (or the pseudogene TRBV3-2), the J gene TRBJ2-4; TRBD2 agrees at 13 bases. Germline values: CDR1 LGHDT, CDR2 YNNKEL (reference sequence). Unmatched junction bases numbered 8, after V lost 4 bases and J lost 5 bases. The CDR3 runs to 17 residues. DNA for the CDR3: TGTGCCAGCAGCCGTTTAACTAGCGGGGGGGCGGAAAACATTCAGTACTTC. Its protein is CASSRLTSGGAENIQYF.

V usage is TRBV18 and J usage is TRBJ1-5; D possibly corresponds to TRBD1 (5 bases). V was shortened by 8 bases and J by 0 bases, with 11 bases between the two germline ends. Germline values: CDR1 KGHSH, CDR2 LQKENI. This CDR3 contains 14 residues. This CDR3 is CASAQGSSNQPQHF. In DNA form, the CDR3 reads TGTGCCAGCGCTCAGGGTTCTAGCAATCAGCCCCAGCATTTT.

The V call is TRBV15, the J call TRBJ2-1; D may be TRBD2 (5 bases). V lost 0 bases to trimming and J lost 8 bases, with 11 bases between them. The V gene's germline CDR1 is LNHNV and CDR2 YYDKDF (reference sequence). The CDR3 runs to 14 residues. The CDR3 DNA reads as TGTGCCACCAGCAGAGATATAAGGAGGCATGAGCAGTTCTTC. Protein product: CATSRDIRRHEQFF.

A single count supports this clone. This rearrangement joins TRBV7-3 to TRBJ2-1; 9 nucleotides match TRBD2. V shed 3 bases and J 4 bases; nucleotides not matched to a gene: 4. The CDR3 contains 15 residues. The germline V gene encodes CDR1 SGHTA and CDR2 FQGTGA. This CDR3 reads CASSFLAGPYNEQFF. CDR3 DNA: TGTGCCAGCAGCTTCCTAGCGGGGCCGTACAATGAGCAGTTCTTC.

J is TRBJ2-3 and V is TRBV5-1, with 9 bases matching TRBD1. V was clipped by 2 bases and J by 4 bases; unmatched bases: 5. This CDR3 is 15 amino acids long. From germline, CDR1 is SGHRS and CDR2 YFSETQ. The CDR3 region is CASSLRTGVPDTQYF. The DNA for the CDR3 is TGCGCCAGCAGCTTAAGGACAGGGGTTCCAGATACGCAGTATTTT.

This sequence joins TRBV4-2 and TRBJ1-5; D is ambiguous. Germline V gene lookup returns CDR1 LGHNA and CDR2 YNFKEQ. The CDR3 covers 13 residues. Trimming stripped 1 base from V and 4 bases from J, with 5 bases between. The CDR3 spells CASSQAINQPQHF. In nucleotides, the CDR3 is TGTGCCAGCAGCCAAGCCATTAATCAGCCCCAGCATTTT.

This clone was picked up many times. Other DNA variants within this sample encode the same CDR3. The J gene is TRBJ1-2, the V gene TRBV29-1; 8 bases align to TRBD1. Per germline, CDR1 SQVTM and CDR2 ANQGSEA. The CDR3 runs to 12 residues. Unmatched junction bases numbered 0, after V lost 6 bases and J lost 0 bases. The CDR3 sequence is CSVQGANYGYTF. CDR3 coding DNA: TGCAGCGTACAGGGGGCTAACTATGGCTACACCTTC.

The chain has TRBV7-2 and TRBJ1-2; D remains ambiguous. CDR3 length: 13 amino acids. Germline values: CDR1 SGHTA, CDR2 FQGNSA. Trimming took 5 bases from V and 4 from J, leaving 11 bases between them. CDR3 sequence reads: CASSQDPVYGYTF. The CDR3 nucleotides are TGTGCCAGCAGCCAGGATCCCGTCTATGGCTACACCTTC.

J is TRBJ2-1 and V is TRBV9; a possible D gene is TRBD2 (7 bases). Germline V gives CDR1 SGDLS, CDR2 YYNGEE. V was clipped by 4 bases and J by 10 bases, with 24 bases between them. The CDR3 is 16 amino acids. The CDR3 DNA reads TGTGCCAGCAGCCCCTCTCAAGGGGGGGGGACCGGGGAGCAGTTCTTC. Its protein is CASSPSQGGGTGEQFF. Using reference TRBV9 and TRBJ2-1 for the parts outside the CDR3, the full variable domain is DSGVTQTPKHLITATGQRVTLRCSPRSGDLSVYWYQQSLDQGLQFLIQYYNGEERAKGNILERFSAQQFPDLHSELNLSSLELGDSALYFCASSPSQGGGTGEQFFGPGTRLTVL.

The chain joins TRBV9 to TRBJ1-3; tentatively, D is TRBD1 (6 bases). This CDR3 has 16 amino acids. The germline V and J ends were trimmed by 4 bases and 0 bases, with 14 bases remaining between them. CDR1 is SGDLS, CDR2 YYNGEE, per germline. CDR3 sequence (DNA): TGTGCCAGCAGCTTACAATTAGGGGGCTCTGGAAACACCATATATTTT. It yields the protein CASSLQLGGSGNTIYF.

This chain connects TRBV11-3 to TRBJ2-7; a weak D match, TRBD2 (6 bases). V lost 1 base to trimming and J lost 1 base, with 8 bases between them. Germline values: CDR1 SGHNT, CDR2 YENEEA. The CDR3 covers 14 residues. The CDR3 bases are TGTGCCAGCAGCTTAGGCGGGACGTCCTACGAGCAGTACTTC. It encodes CASSLGGTSYEQYF.

This rearrangement joins TRBV11-2 to TRBJ2-2, with TRBD1 as a possible D gene (6 bases). The germline CDR1 and CDR2 sequences are SGHAT and FQNNGV. The V gene lost 7 bases and the J gene lost 3 bases, with 21 bases spanning the gap. The CDR3 is 17 amino acids. CDR3 sequence reads: CASIPRPKDSDTGELFF. CDR3 sequence (DNA): TGTGCCAGCATCCCCCGACCCAAGGACAGTGACACCGGGGAGCTGTTTTTT. Together with reference TRBV11-2 and TRBJ2-2, the CDR3 gives the full variable domain: EAGVAQSPRYKIIEKRQSVAFWCNPISGHATLYWYQQILGQGPKLLIQFQNNGVVDDSQLPKDRFSAERLKGVDSTLKIQPAKLEDSAVYLCASIPRPKDSDTGELFFGEGSRLTVL.

The CDR3 sequence: CASSLFSSNEQYF. CDR3 DNA: TGTGCCAGCAGTCTCTTTAGCAGTAACGAGCAGTACTTC. V and J are TRBV12-3 or TRBV12-4 and TRBJ2-7; D remains ambiguous. Trimming removed 5 bases at V and 5 bases at J, with 13 bases between. The CDR3 sequence is 13 residues long.